This TCR beta chain was profiled in a study of early T cells in non-severe SARS-CoV-2 infection. Study-level information: Unsorted whole-blood RNA was sequenced in bulk, leaving chains unpaired.

This clonotype was detected many times. Its antigen remains unidentified. TCRdb independently ran MiXCR on the 5' RACE reads; one entry per CDR3 protein. Of around 75,000 distinct CDR3 sequences in the sample, about 9% are singletons; the top ten hold 5.9%. Trimming took off 6 bases at V and 5 bases at J, with 13 bases between the two ends. The CDR3 contains 14 residues. The V gene's germline CDR1 is SNHLY and CDR2 FYNNEI. Overall study findings and caveats: Database matching using VDJdb favored anti-spike CD8 responses, with private and CD4 specificities left missing.

Input material: whole blood. The TCR sequence derives from an adult who was a healthcare worker with PCR-confirmed SARS-CoV-2 infection or an uninfected control (not recorded which). This chain uses TRBV2 with TRBJ2-2; tentative D call: TRBD1 (6 bases). The CDR3 coding sequence is TGTGCCAGCAGCCTACAGGGTAGTACCGGGGAGCTGTTTTTT. Translating it yields CASSLQGSTGELFF. The variable domain in full, with the rest retrieved from reference TRBV2 and TRBJ2-2, is EPEVTQTPSHQVTQMGQEVILRCVPISNHLYFYWYRQILGQKVEFLVSFYNNEISEKSEIFDDQFSVERPDGSNFTLKIRSTKLEDSAMYFCASSLQGSTGELFFGEGSRLTVL.